Listed here are 21 T cell receptor beta chains from one sample, sequenced in a study of cytomegalovirus exposure and HLA in healthy donors. Use of 60 Vbeta and 13 Jbeta primers characterized the PCR. The data were produced by immunoSEQ multiplex PCR, yet TCRdb's version contains in-frame clones alone and is incomplete. The profile shows about 200,000 clones, roughly three quarters of them singletons. Sequences were obtained from PBMCs. Every receptor here comes from a man aged 45-60 years in good health and CMV-seronegative.

This chain uses TRBV7-2 with TRBJ2-7, with D perhaps matching TRBD2 (5 bases). The germline CDR1 and CDR2 sequences are SGHTA and FQGNSA. This CDR3 spans 15 amino acids. The germline V and J ends were trimmed by 5 bases and 0 bases, with 14 bases remaining between them. DNA for the CDR3: TGTGCCAGCAGCCCCCGGATAGCGAGCTCCTACGAGCAGTACTTC. It yields the protein CASSPRIASSYEQYF. Complete variable domain (other parts from reference TRBV7-2 and TRBJ2-7): GAGVSQSPSNKVTEKGKDVELRCDPISGHTALYWYRQSLGQGLEFLIYFQGNSAPDKSGLPSDRFSAERTGGSVSTLTIQRTQQEDSAVYLCASSPRIASSYEQYFGPGTRLTVT.

CDR3 sequence reads: CASSLFSLAGNNEQFF. As DNA, the CDR3 is TGTGCCAGCAGTTTATTTTCGCTAGCGGGAAACAATGAGCAGTTCTTC. The rearrangement joins TRBV28 to TRBJ2-1, with TRBD2 identical over 9 bases. The CDR3 totals 16 residues. J gave up 5 bases and V 1 base, and 6 bases lay outside the gene matches. Germline CDR1 reads MDHEN; CDR2 reads SYDVKM.

The chain links TRBV6-5 to TRBJ1-2, with TRBD1 matching 9 bases. The length of the CDR3 is 15 residues. The junction had 8 bases not matched to a gene; V was cut back by 5 bases and J by 4 bases. Germline CDR1 reads MNHEY; CDR2 reads SVGAGI. CDR3 DNA: TGTGCCAGCAGTCCAGGACAGGGGCCTACCTATGGCTACACCTTC. Translating it yields CASSPGQGPTYGYTF.

The genes are TRBV28 and TRBJ2-5; 8 positions agree with TRBD2. The J call may be mistaken, given a closer DNA end match to TRBJ2-7. Germline V gene sequence: CDR1 MDHEN, CDR2 SYDVKM. This CDR3 has 14 amino acids. This CDR3 reads CASTSSGRNYEQYF. The CDR3, as DNA: TGTGCCAGCACGTCCAGCGGGAGAAATTACGAGCAGTACTTC.

This clone appeared a few times. The chain combines TRBV25-1 with TRBJ2-1; D ambiguous. CDR1 and CDR2 (germline): MGHDK, SYGVNS. This CDR3 comprises 16 residues. The V and J ends lost 1 base and 2 bases respectively, with 12 bases between them. CDR3 DNA: TGTGCCAGCAGTGAATCGCCGCCCGGTCCCTACAATGAGCAGTTCTTC. Translation gives CASSESPPGPYNEQFF. Looking up the rest from reference TRBV25-1 and TRBJ2-1 gives the full variable domain: EADIYQTPRYLVIGTGKKITLECSQTMGHDKMYWYQQDPGMELHLIHYSYGVNSTEKGDLSSESTVSRIRTEHFPLTLESARPSHTSQYLCASSESPPGPYNEQFFGPGTRLTVL.

V is TRBV19 and J is TRBJ2-3; 10 positions agree with TRBD1. This CDR3 has 14 amino acids. Germline lookup yields CDR1 LNHDA and CDR2 SQIVND (reference sequence). Germline trimming cut 5 bases from V and 6 bases from J; bases unmatched to any gene: 5. The CDR3 region is CASSAGTGVDTQYF. The CDR3 DNA reads as TGTGCCAGTAGTGCCGGGACAGGGGTGGATACGCAGTATTTT. Full variable domain (missing parts from reference TRBV19 and TRBJ2-3): DGGITQSPKYLFRKEGQNVTLSCEQNLNHDAMYWYRQDPGQGLRLIYYSQIVNDFQKGDIAEGYSVSREKKESFPLTVTSAQKNPTAFYLCASSAGTGVDTQYFGPGTRLTVL.

This clone was recorded only once. The chain combines TRBV27 with TRBJ1-1, with D perhaps matching TRBD1 (5 bases). The CDR3 loop spans 15 amino acids. Germline CDR1 MNHEY, CDR2 SMNVEV (reference sequence). V was cut by 6 bases and J by 6 bases, with 20 bases left in between. CDR3 loop: CASSRAGRLTSEAFF. The DNA of the CDR3 is TGTGCCAGCAGCAGGGCGGGGCGCCTAACCTCTGAAGCTTTCTTT.

A remark on this clone: The same CDR3 arises from other DNA sequences in this sample as well. V and J are TRBV6-4 and TRBJ2-1, with TRBD2 matching over 7 bases. CDR1 and CDR2 (germline): MRHNA, SNTAGT. CDR3 length equals 14 residues. Trimming cost V 3 bases and J 6 bases; bases outside gene matches: 5. For the CDR3, the DNA is TGTGCCAGCAGTGATGGGACGGGGGGCAATGAGCAGTTCTTC. It yields the protein CASSDGTGGNEQFF.

V is TRBV7-8 and J is TRBJ1-2; weak D call: TRBD1 (5 bases). Germline V gene sequence: CDR1 SGHVS, CDR2 FQNEAQ. The length of the CDR3 is 13 residues. Between the trimmed V and J ends, which lost 1 base and 4 bases, there was a span of 7 bases. CDR3 amino acids: CASSLVTAYGYTF. The CDR3 DNA reads as TGTGCCAGCAGCTTAGTGACAGCCTATGGCTACACCTTC. Variable domain in full (rest from reference TRBV7-8 and TRBJ1-2): GAGVSQSPRYKVAKRGQDVALRCDPISGHVSLFWYQQALGQGPEFLTYFQNEAQLDKSGLPSDRFFAERPEGSVSTLKIQRTQQEDSAVYLCASSLVTAYGYTFGSGTRLTVV.

The sample holds a few counts of this clone. The chain combines TRBV7-2 with TRBJ2-7; tentative D call: TRBD2 (5 bases). V was trimmed by 2 bases and J by 5 bases, leaving 10 bases between them. This CDR3 region has 13 residues. The V gene's germline CDR1 is SGHTA and CDR2 FQGNSA. The CDR3 DNA reads TGTGCCAGCAGCTTACGGGAAGCCCACGAGCAGTACTTC. Protein sequence: CASSLREAHEQYF.

This rearrangement joins TRBV7-3 to TRBJ2-3, with 8 bases aligning to TRBD1. Germline V CDR1 and CDR2: SGHTA, FQGTGA. The CDR3 loop spans 14 amino acids. The trim removed 6 bases at V and 7 bases at J, leaving 9 bases unmatched. CDR3 coding DNA: TGTGCCAGCAGTTCACAGGGGGTTGGAAATACGCAGTATTTT. The encoded protein is CASSSQGVGNTQYF.

This chain links TRBV28 with TRBJ2-1; maybe TRBD1 (5 bases). This CDR3 spans 14 amino acids. Germline lookup yields CDR1 MDHEN and CDR2 SYDVKM. V was shortened by 1 base and J by 6 bases, with 10 bases between the two germline ends. The CDR3 bases are TGTGCCAGCAGTTTATTGAAGGGGATCAATGAGCAGTTCTTC. Residues: CASSLLKGINEQFF.

V usage is TRBV4-1 and J usage is TRBJ1-1, with TRBD1 matching over 7 bases. Germline V gives CDR1 MGHRA, CDR2 YSYEKL. The CDR3 is 15 residues long. The V segment lost 4 bases and the J segment 4 bases; nucleotides outside the gene matches: 9. The CDR3, as DNA: TGCGCCAGCAGCCTCGGACAGGTAGGGGCCACTGAAGCTTTCTTT. Its protein is CASSLGQVGATEAFF.

The V call is TRBV6-5, the J call TRBJ2-1; the D gene is possibly TRBD2 (5 bases). The germline gives CDR1 MNHEY, CDR2 SVGAGI. The CDR3 sequence is 16 residues long. Trimming stripped 0 bases from V and 3 bases from J, with 12 bases between. The chain's CDR3 is CASSYSRTAIYNEQFF. The CDR3 DNA is TGTGCCAGCAGTTACTCTAGGACTGCGATCTACAATGAGCAGTTCTTC.

The chain links TRBV4-1 to TRBJ2-7; 10 bases align to TRBD1. The CDR3 sequence is 14 residues long. The V segment lost 6 bases and the J segment 3 bases; nucleotides outside the gene matches: 5. CDR1 and CDR2 from the germline V gene are MGHRA and YSYEKL. DNA of the CDR3: TGCGCCAGCAGACACGGGACAGGGGACTACGAGCAGTACTTC. Amino acids: CASRHGTGDYEQYF.

This chain joins TRBV28 and TRBJ2-2; 8 bases are shared with TRBD1. V trimming: 5 bases; J trimming: 3 bases; junction bases outside the gene matches: 5. CDR1 is MDHEN and CDR2 is SYDVKM in the germline V gene. CDR3 length: 15 residues. CDR3 sequence (DNA): TGTGCCAGCAGTCCGGGACAGGTCTACACCGGGGAGCTGTTTTTT. Its translation is CASSPGQVYTGELFF.

The V call is TRBV6-1, the J call TRBJ1-4, with D perhaps matching TRBD1 (6 bases). V shed 11 bases and J shed 4 bases, with 14 bases lying between them. Germline V gene sequence: CDR1 MNHNS, CDR2 SASEGT. This CDR3 region has 13 residues. The CDR3 bases are TGTGCCTCCGGACAGTTACGTAATGAAAAACTGTTTTTT. Amino acid sequence: CASGQLRNEKLFF.

This sequence joins TRBV5-4 and TRBJ2-7, with TRBD1 matching 7 bases. V trimming: 3 bases; J trimming: 0 bases; junction bases outside the gene matches: 9. The CDR3 consists of 16 residues. Per germline, CDR1 SGHNT and CDR2 YYREEE (reference sequence). The CDR3 sequence: CASSSKGQKGSYEQYF. CDR3 DNA: TGTGCCAGCAGCTCGAAGGGACAGAAGGGCTCCTACGAGCAGTACTTC.

The chain combines TRBV30 with TRBJ1-1; D might be TRBD1 (5 bases). The CDR3 loop spans 14 amino acids. The V gene lost 2 bases and the J gene lost 1 base, with 11 bases spanning the gap. Looked up from germline, CDR1 is GTSNPN and CDR2 is SVGIG (reference sequence). The CDR3 loop is CAWSPGRGNTEAFF. For the CDR3, the DNA is TGTGCCTGGAGTCCAGGGAGGGGGAACACTGAAGCTTTCTTT.

The chain couples TRBV2 to TRBJ2-7; 9 bases are a match to TRBD2. The CDR3 is made up of 13 amino acids. Trimming cost V 4 bases and J 6 bases; bases outside gene matches: 4. Germline-derived CDR1 and CDR2 are SNHLY and FYNNEI. CDR3 DNA sequence: TGTGCCAGCAGTGGGGCGGGGGGGATCGAGCAGTACTTC. Protein sequence: CASSGAGGIEQYF.

The chain employs TRBV5-1 and TRBJ2-7; maybe TRBD1 (5 bases). Trimming took off 3 bases at V and 5 bases at J, with 12 bases between the two ends. CDR3 length: 13 residues. The germline V gene encodes CDR1 SGHRS and CDR2 YFSETQ. The CDR3 reads CASSWSGPNEQYF. In nucleotides, the CDR3 is TGCGCCAGCAGCTGGTCAGGGCCGAACGAGCAGTACTTC. The whole variable domain, remainder taken from reference TRBV5-1 and TRBJ2-7, is KAGVTQTPRYLIKTRGQQVTLSCSPISGHRSVSWYQQTPGQGLQFLFEYFSETQRNKGNFPGRFSGRQFSNSRSEMNVSTLELGDSALYLCASSWSGPNEQYFGPGTRLTVT.